One T cell receptor beta chain is described in this entry. Its antigen remains unidentified. The CDR3 covers 14 residues. CDR1 and CDR2 from the germline V gene are ENHRY and SYGVKD. The germline V and J ends were trimmed by 10 bases and 7 bases, with 22 bases remaining between them. TCRdb recomputed calls from the reads with MiXCR, one row per CDR3 protein. This sample has some 450,000 distinct CDR3 sequences, with about 33% found just once. The data stem from a study of T cell repertoires in cytomegalovirus infection. Across the study: Carrying CMV and the relevant HLA type showed in public TCR beta signatures.

Findings of the study overall: Cumulative frequency of public TCR beta families picked out carriers of CMV plus the relevant HLA. CMV-specific TCR beta clonotypes restricted by HLA-C were the ones dominating the ex vivo response.

This TCR came from a human donor in good health (CMV status not recorded). Some clones in this sample may be carry-over from other donors' samples. The gene calls are TRBV10-3 and TRBJ1-2; D is ambiguous. Sequencing used PBMCs. This CDR3 reads CATFSELTSGGYTF. In DNA form, the CDR3 reads TGTGCCACATTCAGTGAGCTGACCTCGGGTGGCTACACCTTC.